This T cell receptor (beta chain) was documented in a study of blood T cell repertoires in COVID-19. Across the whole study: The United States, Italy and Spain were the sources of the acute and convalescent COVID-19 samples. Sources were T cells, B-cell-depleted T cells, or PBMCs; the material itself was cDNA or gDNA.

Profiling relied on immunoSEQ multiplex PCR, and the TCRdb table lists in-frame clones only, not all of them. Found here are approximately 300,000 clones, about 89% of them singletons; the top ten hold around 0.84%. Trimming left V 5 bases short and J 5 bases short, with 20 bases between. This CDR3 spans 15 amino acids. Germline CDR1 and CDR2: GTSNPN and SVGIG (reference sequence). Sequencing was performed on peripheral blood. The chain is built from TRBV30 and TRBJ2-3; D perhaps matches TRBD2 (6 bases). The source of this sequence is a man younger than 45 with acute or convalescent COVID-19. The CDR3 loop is CAWSSGTGDGDTQYF. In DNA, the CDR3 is TGTGCCTGGTCTTCCGGGACTGGGGATGGAGATACGCAGTATTTT.